This passage covers 8 T cell receptor beta chains from one sample sequenced in a study of T-cell memory formation after mild COVID-19. In TCRdb, the 5' RACE reads were re-called with MiXCR into one record per CDR3 protein. Among 150,000 to 200,000 distinct CDR3 sequences listed, approximately 10% were seen once. The sequenced sample was PBMCs or a T cell subset sorted from them (not recorded which). These receptors all stem from a man between 18 and 29 years old who had mild COVID-19 (a few samples of this study predate the infection). Cell type and time point are not known.

This clonotype has only a few counts. This chain joins TRBV20-1 and TRBJ2-7, with a weak D call TRBD2 (6 bases). CDR1 and CDR2 from the germline V gene are DFQATT and SNEGSKA (reference sequence). The ends were cut back, 1 base at V and 3 bases at J, with 19 bases in the middle. The CDR3 runs 16 residues. The CDR3 coding sequence is TGCAGTGCTAGAGGGTCGTCGGCGGGAACCGTCTACGAGCAGTACGTC. Its protein product is CSARGSSAGTVYEQYV.

V usage is TRBV30 and J usage is TRBJ2-2; D is perhaps TRBD1 (6 bases). The germline V and J ends were trimmed by 0 bases and 3 bases, with 8 bases remaining between them. There are 14 residues in the CDR3. Germline loops: CDR1 GTSNPN, CDR2 SVGIG (reference sequence). DNA for the CDR3: TGTGCCTGGAGTGTGGACAGACACACCGGGGAGCTGTTTTTT. Translation: CAWSVDRHTGELFF. The full variable domain, with the rest looked up from reference TRBV30 and TRBJ2-2, is SQTIHQWPATLVQPVGSPLSLECTVEGTSNPNLYWYRQAAGRGLQLLFYSVGIGQISSEVPQNLSASRPQDRQFILSSKKLLLSDSGFYLCAWSVDRHTGELFFGEGSRLTVL.

As DNA, the CDR3 is TGTGCCAGCAGCTCAAAGACAGGGGTCAGCACAGATACGCAGTATTTT. This encodes CASSSKTGVSTDTQYF. This chain uses TRBV7-9 with TRBJ2-3; 8 bases are a match to TRBD1. CDR1 SEHNR and CDR2 FQNEAQ come from the germline V gene (reference sequence). The CDR3 is made up of 16 amino acids. The junction had 6 bases not matched to a gene; V was cut back by 4 bases and J by 0 bases.

This clonotype was counted a few times. V and J are TRBV10-3 and TRBJ2-1; 8 nucleotides agree with TRBD2. From germline, CDR1 is ENHRY and CDR2 SYGVKD. The CDR3 contains 15 residues. The trim removed 7 bases at V and 3 bases at J, leaving 8 bases unmatched. The CDR3: CAITRAGDLYNEQFF. The CDR3 coding sequence is TGTGCCATCACCAGAGCGGGGGATCTCTACAATGAGCAGTTCTTC.

Only a few counts were recorded for this clonotype. The V call is TRBV5-1, the J call TRBJ2-2; 11 nucleotides align to TRBD2. Trimming took 4 bases from V and 2 from J; bases not matched to a gene: 4. The CDR3 loop spans 16 amino acids. Germline CDR1 reads SGHRS; CDR2 reads YFSETQ. The CDR3 DNA is TGCGCCAGCAGCGCCACTAGCGGGGGTAACACCGGGGAGCTGTTTTTT. It codes for CASSATSGGNTGELFF.

The chain combines TRBV4-2 with TRBJ2-5; TRBD2 aligns across 14 bases. The CDR3 contains 19 residues. V lost 0 bases, J lost 4 bases, and 10 bases stayed unmatched. CDR1 LGHNA and CDR2 YNFKEQ come from the germline V gene. The CDR3 reads CASSQDRTSGGSVGETQYF. The CDR3 coding sequence is TGTGCCAGCAGCCAAGATAGGACTAGCGGGGGGTCCGTGGGAGAGACCCAGTACTTC.

This rearrangement joins TRBV4-1 to TRBJ1-4; D possibly corresponds to TRBD1 (6 bases). V shed 4 bases and J shed 2 bases, with 17 bases lying between them. The CDR3 runs to 17 residues. Looked up from germline, CDR1 is MGHRA and CDR2 is YSYEKL. CDR3 residues: CASSLRGGAGTNEKLFF. Here the CDR3 DNA reads TGCGCCAGCAGCCTGAGGGGGGGCGCGGGCACTAATGAAAAACTGTTTTTT.

This sequence joins TRBV2 and TRBJ2-1; weak D call: TRBD1 (5 bases). This CDR3 has 15 amino acids. Germline CDR1 SNHLY, CDR2 FYNNEI. Trimming pared 6 bases from V and 0 bases from J, leaving 12 bases between. The CDR3 DNA reads TGTGCCAGCAGAATAACAGGAAGCTCCTACAATGAGCAGTTCTTC. Protein product: CASRITGSSYNEQFF. Combining the CDR3 with reference TRBV2 and TRBJ2-1 gives the whole variable domain EPEVTQTPSHQVTQMGQEVILRCVPISNHLYFYWYRQILGQKVEFLVSFYNNEISEKSEIFDDQFSVERPDGSNFTLKIRSTKLEDSAMYFCASRITGSSYNEQFFGPGTRLTVL.